The entry below describes one T cell receptor beta chain. As yet, its antigen is unknown. This entry belongs to a study of CD8+ T cells in alopecia areata. Study-level points and caveats: Clonality in lesional scalp, especially alopecia totalis/universalis, exceeded that of normal scalp. Normal skin's resident alphabeta T cells are also sequenced in scalp samples. Shared TCR sequences were less clear between patients than in mice, possibly partly from HLA diversity.

Once RNA had been extracted, it was reverse transcribed into cDNA to act as the sequencing template. Using immunoSEQ multiplex PCR, the repertoire was profiled, and TCRdb retains in-frame clones only, with some absent. The data hold about 200,000 clones, with roughly three fifths observed a single time. The clonotype was recovered from a human donor in good health. Sequences were obtained from CD8+ T cells sorted from blood.

In DNA, the CDR3 is TGTGCCAGCATGCAGGACAGTCGTAATTCACCCCTCCACTTT. It specifies CASMQDSRNSPLHF. The chain has TRBV2 and TRBJ1-6, with D possibly TRBD1 on 6 matching bases. Per the germline V gene, CDR1 is SNHLY and CDR2 is FYNNEI. The CDR3 is 14 residues long. V lost 7 bases and J 6 bases, leaving 13 bases between the germline ends.